The next 21 T cell receptor beta chains were all read from a single sample in a study of blood T cell repertoires in COVID-19. Sequencing used immunoSEQ multiplex PCR; TCRdb keeps in-frame clones, though not all of them. The repertoire consists of about 190,000 clones, with more than 75% occurring once and the leading ten covering roughly 5.5%. The specimen sequenced was peripheral blood. Receptor source: a man aged 40-50 years with active or convalescent COVID-19.

This chain links TRBV12-2 with TRBJ2-7; TRBD2 reflects the table's D call only, with no check against the DNA. TRBV12-2 is annotated as a pseudogene. The CDR3 consists of 16 residues. CDR3 nucleotides: TGTGCAAGTCGCTTAGCCAGGAGGGCCCCGCCGGGCGAGCAGTACTTC. This sequence encodes CASRLARRAPPGEQYF.

V gene TRBV7-9 combines with J gene TRBJ1-1; D gene uncertain. With 1 base removed from V and 0 bases from J, the gap between germline ends came to 6 bases. The CDR3 loop spans 14 amino acids. Germline V gives CDR1 SEHNR, CDR2 FQNEAQ (reference sequence). CDR3 DNA sequence: TGTGCCAGCAGCTTAGAACAAATGAACACTGAAGCTTTCTTT. It codes for CASSLEQMNTEAFF.

The chain has TRBV19 and TRBJ2-2; TRBD1 matches at 7 bases. Germline V gene data show CDR1 as LNHDA and CDR2 as SQIVND (reference sequence). Losses at the gene ends were 4 bases for V and 4 bases for J; bases not matched to a gene: 9. This CDR3 spans 16 amino acids. The CDR3 loop is CASSTSQGMGTGELFF. The CDR3 DNA sequence: TGTGCCAGTAGTACATCACAGGGGATGGGCACCGGGGAGCTGTTTTTT. Full variable domain (rest looked up from reference TRBV19 and TRBJ2-2): DGGITQSPKYLFRKEGQNVTLSCEQNLNHDAMYWYRQDPGQGLRLIYYSQIVNDFQKGDIAEGYSVSREKKESFPLTVTSAQKNPTAFYLCASSTSQGMGTGELFFGEGSRLTVL.

The gene calls are TRBV11-2 and TRBJ2-1, with 7 bases lining up with TRBD1. CDR1 and CDR2 from the germline V gene are SGHAT and FQNNGV. The ends lost 5 bases at V and 5 bases at J; junction bases unmatched: 3. This CDR3 comprises 13 residues. This CDR3 is CASSRGLNNEQFF. Here the CDR3 DNA reads TGTGCCAGCAGCAGGGGGCTTAACAATGAGCAGTTCTTC.

The CDR3 DNA sequence: TGTGCCACCGTTCTAGCGGGGGGGCCAAATGAGCAGTTCTTC. Translation gives CATVLAGGPNEQFF. The chain has TRBV10-3 and TRBJ2-1, with TRBD2 matching over 12 bases. CDR1 ENHRY and CDR2 SYGVKD come from the germline V gene. V lost 10 bases to trimming and J lost 7 bases; unmatched junction nucleotides: 8. This CDR3 comprises 14 residues.

The table lists this clone with a few counts. The chain joins TRBV19 to TRBJ1-3; D not certain. The CDR3 loop spans 12 amino acids. V gave up 3 bases and J gave up 4 bases, with 4 bases separating them. Germline V gives CDR1 LNHDA, CDR2 SQIVND (reference sequence). CDR3 sequence reads: CASSISGNTIYF. DNA of the CDR3: TGTGCCAGTAGTATTTCAGGAAACACCATATATTTT. Full variable domain (rest looked up from reference TRBV19 and TRBJ1-3): DGGITQSPKYLFRKEGQNVTLSCEQNLNHDAMYWYRQDPGQGLRLIYYSQIVNDFQKGDIAEGYSVSREKKESFPLTVTSAQKNPTAFYLCASSISGNTIYFGEGSWLTVV.

The chain links TRBV19 to TRBJ2-2, with TRBD1 matching 8 bases. CDR1 and CDR2 from the germline V gene are LNHDA and SQIVND (reference sequence). This CDR3 has 15 amino acids. V shed 7 bases, J shed 3 bases, and the junction held 7 bases outside the gene matches. Here the CDR3 DNA reads TGTGCCAGTACTGAGACAGGGGTATACACCGGGGAGCTGTTTTTT. Translation: CASTETGVYTGELFF.

This sequence joins TRBV27 and TRBJ1-2, with D possibly being TRBD1 (6 bases). V dropped 8 bases and J dropped 8 bases, with 21 bases sitting between them. CDR3 size: 14 residues. Germline-derived CDR1 and CDR2 are MNHEY and SMNVEV (reference sequence). The CDR3 DNA sequence: TGTGCCAGCCTAAAGGGGGGGGGTGAAGGAGGCTACACCTTC. It translates to CASLKGGGEGGYTF.

In regard to this clone: Different DNA sequences within this sample yield the same CDR3. The chain links TRBV27 to TRBJ1-1; D gene unclear. Germline V gene data show CDR1 as MNHEY and CDR2 as SMNVEV (reference sequence). V was shortened by 2 bases and J by 1 base, with 5 bases between the two germline ends. The CDR3 is made up of 13 amino acids. This CDR3 is CASSLTGNTEAFF. CDR3 coding DNA: TGTGCCAGCAGTTTAACGGGGAACACTGAAGCTTTCTTT.

The genes are TRBV24-1 and TRBJ2-1, with 12 bases lining up with TRBD1. CDR3 length: 13 amino acids. Germline V gene sequence: CDR1 KGHDR, CDR2 SFDVKD. The V and J ends lost 7 bases and 10 bases, in that order; junction bases with no gene match: 4. The CDR3 coding sequence is TGTGCCACCAGCGGGACAGGGGGCGGGGAGCAGTTCTTC. This translates into CATSGTGGGEQFF.

The chain combines TRBV27 with TRBJ2-1; tentatively, D is TRBD2 (5 bases). In germline, CDR1 is MNHEY, CDR2 SMNVEV (reference sequence). Trimming took off 7 bases at V and 3 bases at J, with 13 bases between the two ends. The CDR3 consists of 14 residues. CDR3 DNA: TGTGCCAGCACCCTCGGACGGGGCTACAATGAGCAGTTCTTC. This codes for CASTLGRGYNEQFF.

CDR3 DNA: TGTGCCAGTAGTATCGGGCTAGCGGTTTACAATGAGCAGTTCTTC. This gives the protein CASSIGLAVYNEQFF. This sequence joins TRBV19 and TRBJ2-1; 7 positions agree with TRBD2. CDR1 is LNHDA and CDR2 is SQIVND in the germline V gene (reference sequence). This CDR3 comprises 15 residues. After removal of 3 bases from V and 4 bases from J, the junction contained 6 bases not matched to a gene.

J is TRBJ1-5 and V is TRBV30, with TRBD1 as a possible D gene (5 bases). The CDR3 consists of 14 residues. Between the trimmed V and J ends, which lost 2 bases and 3 bases, there was a span of 11 bases. CDR1 is GTSNPN, CDR2 SVGIG, per germline (reference sequence). CDR3 nucleotides: TGTGCCTGGAGTTGGCAGGGTAACAATCAGCCCCAGCATTTT. The encoded protein is CAWSWQGNNQPQHF.

This clone was seen just once. The V and J genes are TRBV5-4 and TRBJ2-5; 14 bases fit TRBD2. V was pared by 3 bases and J by 5 bases, with 9 bases of the junction left unmatched. Per the germline V gene, CDR1 is SGHNT and CDR2 is YYREEE (reference sequence). This CDR3 is 17 amino acids long. The CDR3 protein is CASSSGTSGSGMETQYF. As DNA, the CDR3 is TGTGCCAGCAGCTCTGGGACTAGCGGGAGCGGGATGGAGACCCAGTACTTC.

V is TRBV5-1 and J is TRBJ1-3, with 8 bases fitting TRBD1. Trimming removed 3 bases from V and 3 bases from J; junction bases left unmatched: 2. The CDR3 covers 14 residues. CDR1 SGHRS and CDR2 YFSETQ come from the germline V gene. This chain's CDR3 is CASSSGQDGNTIYF. In DNA form, the CDR3 reads TGCGCCAGCAGCTCGGGACAGGATGGAAACACCATATATTTT.

The table lists this clone with a count of one. The rearrangement joins TRBV7-2 to TRBJ2-7; D remains unclear. V gave up 5 bases and J gave up 1 base, with 12 bases separating them. Germline CDR1 is SGHTA and CDR2 is FQGNSA. The CDR3 runs 14 residues. CDR3 in amino acids: CASSLVDSSYEQYF. For the CDR3, the DNA is TGTGCCAGCAGCCTCGTAGACTCTTCCTACGAGCAGTACTTC.

The chain links TRBV28 to TRBJ2-1, with D possibly matching TRBD1 (5 bases). The V end lost 5 bases, the J end lost 1 base, and 15 bases lay between the germline ends. The germline CDR1 and CDR2 sequences are MDHEN and SYDVKM. This CDR3 comprises 16 residues. This CDR3 reads CASSPRQFGSYNEQFF. The CDR3 DNA reads as TGTGCCAGCAGTCCCAGACAGTTCGGATCCTACAATGAGCAGTTCTTC.

This chain connects TRBV7-2 to TRBJ2-7; 13 bases are a match to TRBD2. The CDR3 length is 16 residues. Germline values: CDR1 SGHTA, CDR2 FQGNSA. J gave up 4 bases and V 3 bases, and 6 bases lay outside the gene matches. CDR3 sequence reads: CASSLTGTSGTYEQYF. The CDR3 region has the DNA TGTGCCAGCAGCTTGACCGGGACTAGCGGGACTTACGAGCAGTACTTC.

CDR3 bases: TGTGCCAGCAGTGCTACTAGCGTCGGGGAGCTGTTTTTT. Translating it yields CASSATSVGELFF. The genes are TRBV6-4 and TRBJ2-2; 7 nucleotides align to TRBD2. The CDR3 consists of 13 residues. V trimming: 4 bases; J trimming: 7 bases; junction bases outside the gene matches: 3. Looked up from germline, CDR1 is MRHNA and CDR2 is SNTAGT.

This chain joins TRBV6-5 and TRBJ2-7; TRBD2 aligns across 11 bases. CDR3 length: 15 residues. CDR1 and CDR2 from the germline V gene are MNHEY and SVGAGI. V lost 6 bases, J lost 2 bases, and 6 bases stayed unmatched. CDR3 sequence reads: CASSVTSGSTYEQYF. The CDR3 DNA follows: TGTGCCAGCAGCGTAACTAGCGGGAGCACCTACGAGCAGTACTTC.

The V gene is TRBV15, the J gene TRBJ2-5; 9 bases are shared with TRBD2. The CDR3 runs to 17 residues. With 0 bases clipped from V and 3 bases from J, the junction kept 8 bases outside the gene matches. From germline, CDR1 is LNHNV and CDR2 YYDKDF (reference sequence). The chain's CDR3 is CATSRELKAGGEETQYF. The CDR3 nucleotides read TGTGCCACCAGCAGAGAGTTGAAAGCGGGGGGTGAAGAGACCCAGTACTTC.